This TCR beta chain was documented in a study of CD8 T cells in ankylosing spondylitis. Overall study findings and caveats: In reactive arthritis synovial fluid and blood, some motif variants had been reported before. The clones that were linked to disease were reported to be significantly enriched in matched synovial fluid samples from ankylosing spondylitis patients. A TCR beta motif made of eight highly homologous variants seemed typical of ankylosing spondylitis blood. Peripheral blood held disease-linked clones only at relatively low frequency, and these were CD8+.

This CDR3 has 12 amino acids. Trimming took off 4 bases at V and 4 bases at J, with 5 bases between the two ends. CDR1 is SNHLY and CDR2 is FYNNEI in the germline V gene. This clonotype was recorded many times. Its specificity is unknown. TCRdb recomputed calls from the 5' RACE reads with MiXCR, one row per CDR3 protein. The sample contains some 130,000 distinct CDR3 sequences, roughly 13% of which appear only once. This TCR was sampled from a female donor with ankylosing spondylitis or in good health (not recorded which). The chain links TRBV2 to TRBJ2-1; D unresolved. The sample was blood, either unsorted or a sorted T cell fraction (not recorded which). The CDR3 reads CASSVPYNEQFF. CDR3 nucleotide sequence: TGTGCCAGCAGTGTCCCATACAATGAGCAGTTCTTC. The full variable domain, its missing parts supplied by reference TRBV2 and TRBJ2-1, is EPEVTQTPSHQVTQMGQEVILRCVPISNHLYFYWYRQILGQKVEFLVSFYNNEISEKSEIFDDQFSVERPDGSNFTLKIRSTKLEDSAMYFCASSVPYNEQFFGPGTRLTVL.